The T cell receptor (beta chain) under discussion was sequenced for a study of sequential checkpoint blockade in melanoma. Looking at the study overall: First-line arms were nivolumab then ipilimumab, or the reverse, randomized 1:1.

Treatment given: randomized to nivolumab then ipilimumab (arm A) or the reverse (arm B). Using immunoSEQ multiplex PCR, the repertoire was profiled, and TCRdb retains in-frame clones only, with some absent. This sample has 20,000 to 25,000 clones, with roughly 80% found just once. The sequence derives from a human donor with melanoma. Material: CD8+ T cells sorted from blood (inferred from file names), obtained from a patient given nivolumab and ipilimumab in sequence.

The chain's CDR3 is CASSLGGHNEQFF. The CDR3 DNA follows: TGTGCCAGCAGCTTGGGGGGGCACAATGAGCAGTTCTTC. This sequence joins TRBV7-9 and TRBJ2-1; possible D gene TRBD2, 7 bases. Germline V gene data show CDR1 as SEHNR and CDR2 as FQNEAQ (reference sequence). The V gene lost 3 bases and the J gene lost 5 bases, with 8 bases spanning the gap. This CDR3 is 13 amino acids long.